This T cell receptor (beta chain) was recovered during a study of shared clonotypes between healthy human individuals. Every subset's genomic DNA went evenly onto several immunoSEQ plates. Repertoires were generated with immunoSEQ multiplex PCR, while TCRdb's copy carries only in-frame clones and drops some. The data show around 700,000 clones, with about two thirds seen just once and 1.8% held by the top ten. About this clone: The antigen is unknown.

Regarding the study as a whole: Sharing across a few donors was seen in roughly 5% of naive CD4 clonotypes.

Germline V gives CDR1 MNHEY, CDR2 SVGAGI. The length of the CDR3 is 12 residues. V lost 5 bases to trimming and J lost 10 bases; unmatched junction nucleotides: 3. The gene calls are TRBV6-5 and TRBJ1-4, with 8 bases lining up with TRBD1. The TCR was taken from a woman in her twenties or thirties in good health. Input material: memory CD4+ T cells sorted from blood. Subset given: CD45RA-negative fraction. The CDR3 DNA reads TGTGCCAGCAGTCGGGACAGGTTAAAACTGTTTTTT. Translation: CASSRDRLKLFF.